These 6 T cell receptor beta chains were sequenced from one sample in a study of blood T cell repertoires in COVID-19. Generated by immunoSEQ multiplex PCR, the TCRdb table keeps only in-frame clones and is missing some. Here the sample spans hundreds of thousands of clones, 85% being singletons. Sequenced: peripheral blood. These receptors were taken from a woman aged 45-65 years with active or convalescent COVID-19.

This chain joins TRBV5-6 and TRBJ2-6; D is uncertain. With 4 bases removed from V and 1 base from J, the gap between germline ends came to 9 bases. In germline, CDR1 is SGHDT, CDR2 YYEEEE. This CDR3 comprises 15 residues. The CDR3 region has the DNA TGTGCCAGCAGCCCAGGTTTGTCTGGGGCCAACGTCCTGACTTTC. Its translation is CASSPGLSGANVLTF.

The rearrangement links TRBV19 to TRBJ1-2; D ambiguous. With 0 bases removed from V and 1 base from J, the gap between germline ends came to 15 bases. There are 17 residues in the CDR3. CDR1 is LNHDA, CDR2 SQIVND, per germline (reference sequence). The CDR3 DNA is TGTGCCAGTAGTATAGACTCTCCGGTTCGGGGTAACTATGGCTACACCTTC. It is translated as CASSIDSPVRGNYGYTF.

The rearrangement joins TRBV4-1 to TRBJ2-1, with 13 bases aligning to TRBD2. With V trimmed by 4 bases and J by 7 bases, 1 base remained unmatched. Germline CDR1 and CDR2: MGHRA and YSYEKL. The CDR3 extends over 14 amino acids. The CDR3 region is CASSLGLAGNEQFF. CDR3 DNA sequence: TGCGCCAGCAGCCTGGGACTAGCGGGAAATGAGCAGTTCTTC.

This clone was found a few times. V is TRBV15 and J is TRBJ2-5; possible D gene TRBD2, 7 bases. Germline-derived CDR1 and CDR2 are LNHNV and YYDKDF (reference sequence). V lost 1 base to trimming and J lost 6 bases, with 9 bases between them. The CDR3 is 13 residues long. CDR3 in DNA: TGTGCCACCAGCAGAGTCGGGGGGCAGACCCAGTACTTC. Protein product: CATSRVGGQTQYF.

The rearrangement links TRBV18 to TRBJ1-1; D is unclear. Germline assignment: CDR1 KGHSH and CDR2 LQKENI. There are 14 residues in the CDR3. The ends were cut back, 2 bases at V and 1 base at J, with 8 bases in the middle. CDR3 coding DNA: TGTGCCAGCTCACCAGCACTCTCGAACACTGAAGCTTTCTTT. It yields the protein CASSPALSNTEAFF.

The chain links TRBV28 to TRBJ1-4; D gene uncertain. The germline V and J ends were trimmed by 4 bases and 0 bases, with 3 bases remaining between them. The germline V gene encodes CDR1 MDHEN and CDR2 SYDVKM. CDR3 size: 13 residues. The DNA for the CDR3 is TGTGCCAGCAGTTCCGCAACTAATGAAAAACTGTTTTTT. Amino acids: CASSSATNEKLFF. The entire variable domain, with the rest obtained from reference TRBV28 and TRBJ1-4, is as follows: DVKVTQSSRYLVKRTGEKVFLECVQDMDHENMFWYRQDPGLGLRLIYFSYDVKMKEKGDIPEGYSVSREKKERFSLILESASTNQTSMYLCASSSATNEKLFFGSGTQLSVL.